The next 18 T cell receptor beta chains were all read from a single sample in a study of technical replicates of blood from a few donors. TCRdb's table, derived via immunoSEQ multiplex PCR, lists solely in-frame clones and lacks some. The sample lists 100,000 or so clones, roughly 95% occurring once. Sequencing was carried out using T cells isolated from PBMCs. All receptors come from a human donor in good health.

The J gene is TRBJ1-4, the V gene TRBV5-6; a weak D match, TRBD1 (5 bases). The CDR3 is 14 residues long. V lost 7 bases to trimming and J lost 8 bases, with 18 bases between them. Germline V CDR1 and CDR2: SGHDT, YYEEEE. DNA for the CDR3: TGTGCCAGCGCCTTCGGGGGTGTGGGCGAAAAACTGTTTTTT. It specifies CASAFGGVGEKLFF.

V and J are TRBV19 and TRBJ2-5, with unresolved D. The J call could be wrong; TRBJ2-7 is a better fit for the DNA end. Per germline, CDR1 LNHDA and CDR2 SQIVND (reference sequence). There are 13 residues in the CDR3. The CDR3 bases are TGTGCCAGTAGTATAAGTTTCGCCTACGAGCAGTACTTC. Its protein product is CASSISFAYEQYF.

The rearrangement links TRBV27 to TRBJ2-5, with D tentatively TRBD2 (6 bases). V was trimmed by 4 bases and J by 5 bases, leaving 11 bases between them. There are 13 residues in the CDR3. Looked up from germline, CDR1 is MNHEY and CDR2 is SMNVEV (reference sequence). CDR3 sequence reads: CASSSLAPETQYF. CDR3 sequence (DNA): TGTGCCAGCAGTTCACTAGCCCCCGAGACCCAGTACTTC.

J is TRBJ1-5 and V is TRBV7-9, with 7 bases aligning to TRBD1. Trimming at V came to 5 bases and at J to 4 bases, leaving 8 bases not matched to a gene. The CDR3 sequence is 15 residues long. Germline values: CDR1 SEHNR, CDR2 FQNEAQ (reference sequence). The CDR3 DNA follows: TGTGCCAGCAGCCCCTTGACAGGGCCTAATCAGCCCCAGCATTTT. Encoded protein: CASSPLTGPNQPQHF.

The chain links TRBV18 to TRBJ1-1; 10 bases are shared with TRBD1. J gave up 3 bases and V 2 bases, and 3 bases lay outside the gene matches. CDR3 length equals 15 residues. Germline lookup yields CDR1 KGHSH and CDR2 LQKENI. The CDR3 loop reads CASSPAGTGDTEAFF. CDR3 nucleotides: TGTGCCAGCTCACCAGCTGGGACAGGGGACACTGAAGCTTTCTTT. Supplemented by reference TRBV18 and TRBJ1-1, the full variable domain reads NAGVMQNPRHLVRRRGQEARLRCSPMKGHSHVYWYRQLPEEGLKFMVYLQKENIIDESGMPKERFSAEFPKEGPSILRIQQVVRGDSAAYFCASSPAGTGDTEAFFGQGTRLTVV.

The chain combines TRBV5-1 with TRBJ2-5, with a possible D match to TRBD1 (5 bases). The CDR3 has 14 amino acids. The V gene lost 2 bases and the J gene lost 1 base, with 9 bases spanning the gap. CDR1 and CDR2 (germline): SGHRS, YFSETQ. CDR3 region: CASSLYDSQETQYF. The CDR3 DNA follows: TGCGCCAGCAGCTTATACGACAGCCAAGAGACCCAGTACTTC. The full variable domain, rest sourced from reference TRBV5-1 and TRBJ2-5, is KAGVTQTPRYLIKTRGQQVTLSCSPISGHRSVSWYQQTPGQGLQFLFEYFSETQRNKGNFPGRFSGRQFSNSRSEMNVSTLELGDSALYLCASSLYDSQETQYFGPGTRLLVL.

The J gene is TRBJ2-7, the V gene TRBV7-2; D unresolved. Germline assignment: CDR1 SGHTA and CDR2 FQGNSA. The V end was cut by 3 bases, the J end by 2 bases, with 14 bases between. This CDR3 is 15 amino acids long. Here the CDR3 reads CASSLYGPVPYEQYF. DNA for the CDR3: TGTGCCAGCAGCTTGTATGGGCCAGTTCCCTACGAGCAGTACTTC.

V and J are TRBV19 and TRBJ2-1, with 14 bases that match TRBD2. The CDR3 loop spans 17 amino acids. With 0 bases clipped from V and 6 bases from J, the junction kept 4 bases outside the gene matches. The germline gives CDR1 LNHDA, CDR2 SQIVND (reference sequence). CDR3 in amino acids: CASSIDLGTSGGNEQFF. The CDR3 DNA follows: TGTGCCAGTAGTATAGATCTCGGGACTAGCGGGGGCAATGAGCAGTTCTTC.

The J gene is TRBJ2-3, the V gene TRBV27, with 7 bases aligning to TRBD2. Looked up from germline, CDR1 is MNHEY and CDR2 is SMNVEV (reference sequence). CDR3 size: 16 residues. V trimming: 5 bases; J trimming: 1 base; junction bases outside the gene matches: 9. The DNA of the CDR3 is TGTGCCAGCAGTCCCGAACCGGGACTACGCACAGATACGCAGTATTTT. It translates to CASSPEPGLRTDTQYF.

The chain has TRBV2 and TRBJ2-1; TRBD2 aligns across 7 bases. V shed 4 bases, J shed 0 bases, and the junction held 0 bases outside the gene matches. Germline CDR1 reads SNHLY; CDR2 reads FYNNEI. The CDR3 runs to 14 residues. The DNA for the CDR3 is TGTGCCAGCAGTGGCGGGAGCTCCTACAATGAGCAGTTCTTC. Translating it yields CASSGGSSYNEQFF.

The genes are TRBV7-6 and TRBJ2-3; D not resolved. The CDR3 extends over 15 amino acids. V lost 5 bases and J 2 bases, leaving 14 bases between the germline ends. In germline, CDR1 is SGHVS, CDR2 FNYEAQ. The CDR3 region has the DNA TGTGCCAGCAGCCCCGAACGCAGATCCACAGATACGCAGTATTTT. Translation gives CASSPERRSTDTQYF. Full variable domain (remainder filled in from reference TRBV7-6 and TRBJ2-3): GAGVSQSPRYKVTKRGQDVALRCDPISGHVSLYWYRQALGQGPEFLTYFNYEAQQDKSGLPNDRFSAERPEGSISTLTIQRTEQRDSAMYRCASSPERRSTDTQYFGPGTRLTVL.

About this clone: An end of the junction does not agree with germline; a read error may underlie this. Other DNA variants within this sample encode the same CDR3. V and J are TRBV6-5 and TRBJ2-7; D may be TRBD2 (5 bases). Germline V lookup: CDR1 MNHEY, CDR2 SVGAGI. The CDR3 has 14 amino acids. This CDR3 is CASSLLPGGYEQYF. The CDR3 nucleotides read TGCGCCAGCAGTTTACTACCAGGAGGCTACGAGCAGTACTTC.

The chain joins TRBV29-1 to TRBJ2-2; D perhaps matches TRBD2 (5 bases). Deletions cut 4 bases from V and 2 bases from J, with 8 bases between. Germline lookup yields CDR1 SQVTM and CDR2 ANQGSEA. The CDR3 has 13 amino acids. The CDR3 bases are TGCAGCGTTGCCGGGATTAACACCGGGGAGCTGTTTTTT. Its protein is CSVAGINTGELFF.

This chain joins TRBV7-8 and TRBJ2-1; tentative D call: TRBD2 (6 bases). From germline, CDR1 is SGHVS and CDR2 FQNEAQ. Trimming took off 1 base at V and 4 bases at J, with 14 bases between the two ends. This CDR3 is 16 amino acids long. CDR3 loop: CASSLGREMGYNEQFF. Written as DNA, the CDR3 is TGTGCCAGCAGCTTAGGACGGGAGATGGGATACAATGAGCAGTTCTTC.

The J gene is TRBJ1-1, the V gene TRBV11-2; D may be TRBD1 (6 bases). This CDR3 has 15 amino acids. The V end lost 4 bases, the J end lost 1 base, and 13 bases lay between the germline ends. The germline gives CDR1 SGHAT, CDR2 FQNNGV. CDR3 bases: TGTGCCAGCAGCTCTCTGGGCAGGGGGAACACTGAAGCTTTCTTT. Protein product: CASSSLGRGNTEAFF.

The V gene is TRBV29-1, the J gene TRBJ2-5; 7 nucleotides match TRBD2. In germline, CDR1 is SQVTM, CDR2 ANQGSEA. The CDR3 loop spans 13 amino acids. Losses at the gene ends were 1 base for V and 4 bases for J; bases not matched to a gene: 3. This CDR3 reads CSVEGEGRETQYF. CDR3 coding DNA: TGCAGCGTTGAAGGGGAGGGTAGAGAGACCCAGTACTTC.

The CDR3 protein is CASSYSPAGGPKQYF. For the CDR3, the DNA is TGTGCCAGCAGTTACTCGCCAGCGGGAGGGCCGAAGCAGTATTTT. The chain has TRBV6-6 and TRBJ2-3, with 10 bases that match TRBD2. Unmatched junction bases numbered 8, after V lost 0 bases and J lost 11 bases. This CDR3 has 15 residues. CDR1 and CDR2 (germline): MNHNY, SVGAGI (reference sequence).

The gene calls are TRBV5-1 and TRBJ1-3; possibly TRBD1 for D (5 bases). The CDR3 has 13 residues. Trimming removed 4 bases at V and 4 bases at J, with 9 bases between. CDR1 and CDR2 (germline): SGHRS, YFSETQ. The CDR3 nucleotides read TGCGCCAGCAGCCGGGACTTCGGAAACACCATATATTTT. Translating it yields CASSRDFGNTIYF. The full variable domain, rest sourced from reference TRBV5-1 and TRBJ1-3, is KAGVTQTPRYLIKTRGQQVTLSCSPISGHRSVSWYQQTPGQGLQFLFEYFSETQRNKGNFPGRFSGRQFSNSRSEMNVSTLELGDSALYLCASSRDFGNTIYFGEGSWLTVV.